This T cell receptor beta chain was profiled in a study of OX40 agonist ivuxolimab in advanced cancers. Across the whole study: Melanoma, hepatocellular carcinoma, head and neck or renal cell cancer occurred in dose-escalation patients.

A word on this clone: Antigen unknown.

Study conclusions and caveats: Partial responders at 0.1-3.0 mg/kg showed near-lowest clonal expansion.

V was pared by 2 bases and J by 3 bases, with 5 bases between. The germline gives CDR1 SGHDT, CDR2 YYEEEE. The CDR3 has 12 amino acids. The assay was immunoSEQ multiplex PCR, and TCRdb's table has in-frame clones only and misses some. The sample carries about 81,000 clones, roughly 85% recorded once. The sample in question was CD4+ or CD8+ T cells sorted from blood, obtained in a trial of the OX40 agonist ivuxolimab. J is TRBJ1-1 and V is TRBV5-6; D gene unclear. The origin of this receptor is an adult with an advanced solid tumor such as melanoma, head and neck, liver or kidney cancer. This CDR3 reads CASSFSDTEAFF. CDR3 nucleotides: TGTGCCAGCAGCTTCTCGGACACTGAAGCTTTCTTT.